This T cell receptor beta chain was sequenced for a study of radiotherapy plus CTLA-4 blockade in lung cancer. Study-wide results and caveats: The study found tumor-derived TCR clones expanded in blood after radiotherapy plus ipilimumab. The best prediction of response reportedly came from early blood T cell clone dynamics, with interferon-beta.

The method was immunoSEQ multiplex PCR; TCRdb's version includes in-frame clones alone and lacks a portion of them. This sample carries 52,000 or so clones, around four fifths of them seen once, and the ten largest clones take 3.2%. The CDR3 totals 15 residues. CDR1 MNHNS and CDR2 SASEGT come from the germline V gene. V lost 4 bases and J lost 4; bases outside the gene matches: 7. As to this clone: Its matching antigen is unknown.

The TCR was taken from a human donor with non-small cell lung cancer who had a partial response to radiotherapy plus ipilimumab. The rearrangement uses TRBV6-1 and TRBJ1-2, with TRBD1 matching over 9 bases. The sequencing used peripheral blood, collected from a patient treated with radiotherapy plus ipilimumab. CDR3 protein: CASSVGDRVVYGYTF. In DNA form, the CDR3 reads TGTGCCAGCAGTGTAGGGGACAGGGTAGTCTATGGCTACACCTTC.